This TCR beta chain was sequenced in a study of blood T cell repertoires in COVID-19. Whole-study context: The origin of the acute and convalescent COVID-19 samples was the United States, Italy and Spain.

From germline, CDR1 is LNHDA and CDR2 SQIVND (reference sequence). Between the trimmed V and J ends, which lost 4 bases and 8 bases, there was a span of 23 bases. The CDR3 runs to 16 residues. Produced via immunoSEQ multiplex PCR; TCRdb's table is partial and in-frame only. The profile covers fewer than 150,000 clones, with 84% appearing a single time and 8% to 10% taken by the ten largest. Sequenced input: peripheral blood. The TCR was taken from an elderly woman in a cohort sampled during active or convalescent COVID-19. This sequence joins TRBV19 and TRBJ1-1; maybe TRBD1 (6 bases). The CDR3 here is CASSTYFSGARSEAFF. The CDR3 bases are TGTGCCAGTAGTACCTACTTCTCAGGGGCGCGATCCGAAGCTTTCTTT.